Here is one T cell receptor beta chain with its context. This sample stems from a study of blood T cell repertoires in COVID-19. In the study overall: Acute and convalescent COVID-19 specimens originated in the United States, Italy and Spain. PBMCs, B-cell-depleted T cells, or T cells provided the cDNA or gDNA that made up the material.

Authors' processing steps: It was from reference gene primer amplification that nucleated cell counts were estimated. Clones were sequenced by immunoSEQ multiplex PCR, and TCRdb holds only the in-frame ones, with some missing. D and trimming come from the DNA, and the V and J calls and clone size come from that table. The sample shows a few hundred thousand clones, just over 85% of them seen only once. The sequence was obtained from a middle-aged man with acute or convalescent COVID-19. The material sequenced was peripheral blood.

The CDR3 protein is CAWAQGLDNSPLHF. In DNA, the CDR3 is TGTGCCTGGGCACAGGGGCTAGATAATTCACCCCTCCACTTT. The gene calls are TRBV30 and TRBJ1-6; 7 bases are a match to TRBD1. Germline lookup yields CDR1 GTSNPN and CDR2 SVGIG (reference sequence). Germline trimming cut 5 bases from V and 5 bases from J; bases unmatched to any gene: 6. This CDR3 has 14 residues.